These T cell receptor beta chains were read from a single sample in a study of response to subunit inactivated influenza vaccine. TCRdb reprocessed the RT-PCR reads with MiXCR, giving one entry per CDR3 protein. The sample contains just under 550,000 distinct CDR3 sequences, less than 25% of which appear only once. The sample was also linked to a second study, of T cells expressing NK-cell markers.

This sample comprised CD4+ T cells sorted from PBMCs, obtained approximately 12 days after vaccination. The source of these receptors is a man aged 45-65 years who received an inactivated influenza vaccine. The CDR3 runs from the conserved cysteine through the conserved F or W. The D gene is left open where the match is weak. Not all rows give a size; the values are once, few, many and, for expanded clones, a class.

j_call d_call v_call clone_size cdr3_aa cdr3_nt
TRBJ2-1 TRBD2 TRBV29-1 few CSVSGVINNEQFF TGCAGCGTTAGCGGGGTGATCAACAATGAGCAGTTCTTC
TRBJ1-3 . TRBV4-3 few CASSQEPGNTIYF TGCGCCAGCAGCCAAGAGCCTGGAAACACCATATATTTT
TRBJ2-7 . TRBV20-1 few CSAPRQPLAYEQYF TGCAGTGCTCCAAGACAGCCCTTAGCCTACGAGCAGTACTTC
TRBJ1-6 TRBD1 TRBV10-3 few CAISPGTGGSSPLHF TGTGCCATCAGCCCCGGGACAGGGGGAAGTTCACCCCTCCACTTT
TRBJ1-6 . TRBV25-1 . CASTPTNNSPLHF TGTGCCAGCACCCCAACCAATAATTCACCCCTCCACTTT
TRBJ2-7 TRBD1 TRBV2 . CASSERGTGVYEQYF TGTGCCAGCAGTGAGCGCGGGACAGGGGTCTACGAGCAGTACTTC
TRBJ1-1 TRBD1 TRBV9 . CASSVGVGQGWTEAFF TGTGCCAGCAGCGTAGGGGTGGGACAGGGCTGGACTGAAGCTTTCTTT
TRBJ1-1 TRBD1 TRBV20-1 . CSANSPGQGTTEAFF TGCAGTGCTAACTCCCCGGGACAGGGGACGACTGAAGCTTTCTTT
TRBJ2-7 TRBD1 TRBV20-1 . CSAFTGTGGHEQYF TGCAGTGCTTTCACCGGGACAGGGGGCCACGAGCAGTACTTC
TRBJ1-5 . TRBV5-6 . CASSSGEQPQHF TGTGCCAGCAGCTCGGGGGAACAGCCCCAGCATTTT
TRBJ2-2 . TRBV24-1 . CATSAGTNTGELFF TGTGCCACCAGTGCAGGGACTAACACCGGGGAGCTGTTTTTT
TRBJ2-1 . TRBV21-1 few CASSKGGDDHEQFF TGTGCCAGCAGTAAAGGTGGGGACGATCATGAGCAGTTCTTC
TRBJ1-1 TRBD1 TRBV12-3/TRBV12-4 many CASSFTGGGDEAFF TGTGCCAGCAGTTTTACAGGGGGTGGGGATGAAGCTTTCTTT
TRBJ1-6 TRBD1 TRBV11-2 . CASSLTGAVRNSPLHF TGTGCCAGCAGCTTGACAGGGGCAGTTCGGAATTCACCCCTCCACTTT
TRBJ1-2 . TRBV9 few CASSIGTPIYNYGYTF TGTGCCAGCAGCATCGGGACACCAATATATAACTATGGCTACACCTTC
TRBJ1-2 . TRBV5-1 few CASSLGRDRGGYTF TGCGCCAGCAGCTTGGGCCGGGACCGAGGAGGCTACACCTTC
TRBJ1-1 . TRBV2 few CASSLRTAGATEAFF TGTGCCAGCAGCCTCCGGACAGCAGGAGCCACTGAAGCTTTCTTT
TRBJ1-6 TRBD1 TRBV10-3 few CAISEGDRGNSPLHF TGTGCCATCAGTGAAGGGGACAGGGGAAATTCACCCCTCCACTTT
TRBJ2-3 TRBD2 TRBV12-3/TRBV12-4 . CASSTGRASGGYTDTQYF TGTGCCAGCAGTACGGGTCGGGCTAGCGGGGGATACACAGATACGCAGTATTTT
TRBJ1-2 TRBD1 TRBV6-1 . CASTPRHRGPGGYTF TGTGCCAGCACTCCACGGCACAGGGGGCCCGGAGGCTACACCTTC
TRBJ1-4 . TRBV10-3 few CAISTDGEKLFF TGTGCCATTTCAACTGACGGCGAAAAACTGTTTTTT
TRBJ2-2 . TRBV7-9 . CASSPKDRLNTGELFF TGTGCCAGCAGCCCCAAGGACAGATTGAACACCGGGGAGCTGTTTTTT
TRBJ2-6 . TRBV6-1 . CASSPLNGGNVLTF TGTGCCAGCAGTCCCCTTAACGGCGGCAACGTCCTGACTTTC
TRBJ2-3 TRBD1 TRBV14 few CASSRTGTQGADTQYF TGTGCCAGCAGCCGCACGGGGACGCAGGGGGCCGATACGCAGTATTTT
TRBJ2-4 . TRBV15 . CATSIDLSGGIQYF TGTGCCACCAGCATAGACCTCTCCGGAGGCATTCAGTACTTC
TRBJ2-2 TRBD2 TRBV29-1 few CSVGRGDTGELFF TGCAGCGTGGGGCGGGGGGACACCGGGGAGCTGTTTTTT
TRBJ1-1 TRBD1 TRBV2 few CASSEGGRNTEAFF TGTGCCAGCTCCGAAGGGGGCAGGAACACTGAAGCTTTCTTT
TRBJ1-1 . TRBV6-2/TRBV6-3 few CASSYAGGNTEAFF TGTGCCAGCAGTTACGCGGGCGGGAACACTGAAGCTTTCTTT
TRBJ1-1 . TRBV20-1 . CSARASGGGSSEAFF TGCAGTGCTAGGGCGAGCGGAGGGGGTAGCTCTGAAGCTTTCTTT
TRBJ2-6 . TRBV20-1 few CSARDQFKVLTF TGCAGTGCTAGAGATCAGTTTAAGGTCCTGACTTTC
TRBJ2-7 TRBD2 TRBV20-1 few CSASSTSGSGYEQYF TGCAGTGCTAGCAGTACTAGCGGGAGTGGTTACGAGCAGTACTTC
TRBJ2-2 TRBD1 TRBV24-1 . CATSDPTGQGGIAGELFF TGTGCCACCAGTGACCCGACTGGACAGGGTGGTATAGCCGGGGAGCTGTTTTTT
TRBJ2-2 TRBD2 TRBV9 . CASSVATGLAGLRNTGELFF TGTGCCAGCAGCGTAGCTACGGGACTAGCGGGACTCCGGAACACCGGGGAGCTGTTTTTT
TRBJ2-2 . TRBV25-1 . CASSESAGDGELFF TGTGCCAGCAGTGAATCGGCAGGGGACGGGGAGCTGTTTTTT
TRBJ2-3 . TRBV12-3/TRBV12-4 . CASSKVEGPDTQYF TGTGCCAGCAGTAAGGTCGAGGGGCCCGATACGCAGTATTTT
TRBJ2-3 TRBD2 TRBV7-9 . CALSGISPDTQYF TGTGCCCTTAGCGGGATTTCGCCAGATACGCAGTATTTT
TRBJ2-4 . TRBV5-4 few CASSVNREWNIQYF TGTGCCAGCAGCGTAAACAGGGAATGGAACATTCAGTACTTC
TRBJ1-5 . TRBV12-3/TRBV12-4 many CASSLGVGYKPQHF TGTGCCAGCAGTTTAGGGGTAGGGTACAAACCCCAGCATTTT
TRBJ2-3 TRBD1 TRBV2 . CASSEGDRGSDTQYF TGTGCCAGCAGTGAAGGAGACAGGGGGTCAGATACGCAGTATTTT
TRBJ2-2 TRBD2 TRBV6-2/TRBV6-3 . CASSSRLAGGPWTGELFF TGTGCCAGCAGCTCACGACTAGCGGGGGGGCCGTGGACCGGGGAGCTGTTTTTT
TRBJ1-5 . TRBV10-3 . CAISERGLSHSNQPQHF TGTGCCATCAGTGAGCGGGGACTTTCCCATAGCAATCAGCCCCAGCATTTT
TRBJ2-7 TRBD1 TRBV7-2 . CASSLETGLRAVQYF TGTGCCAGCAGCTTGGAGACAGGGCTACGAGCAGTACAGTACTTC
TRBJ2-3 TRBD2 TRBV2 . CASSSGAGEADTQYF TGTGCCAGCAGTTCCGGAGCGGGAGAGGCAGATACGCAGTATTTT
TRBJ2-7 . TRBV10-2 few CASRQLGLEQYF TGCGCCAGCAGGCAGTTAGGACTCGAGCAGTACTTC
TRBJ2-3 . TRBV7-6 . CASSLAVGVTDTQYF TGTGCCAGCAGCTTAGCGGTTGGCGTGACAGATACGCAGTATTTT
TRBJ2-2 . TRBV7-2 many CASEPRPTGELFF TGTGCCAGCGAACCCCGACCCACCGGGGAGCTGTTTTTT
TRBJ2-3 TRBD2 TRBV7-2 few CASNRLAGGSTDTQYF TGTGCCAGCAACAGACTAGCGGGGGGAAGCACAGATACGCAGTATTTT
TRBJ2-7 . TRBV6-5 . CASISLSYEQYF TGTGCCAGCATCTCGTTATCCTACGAGCAGTACTTC
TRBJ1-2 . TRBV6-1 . CASTKGTNYGYTF TGTGCCAGCACTAAGGGTACTAACTATGGCTACACCTTC
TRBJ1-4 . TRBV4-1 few CASSQTVNEKLFF TGCGCCAGCAGTCAGACCGTAAATGAAAAACTGTTTTTT
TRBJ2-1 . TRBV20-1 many CSARDPYSRDEQFF TGCAGTGCTAGAGATCCTTATAGCAGGGATGAGCAGTTCTTC
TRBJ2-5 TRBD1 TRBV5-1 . CASSDRGPLATQYF TGCGCCAGCAGTGACAGGGGGCCCCTGGCGACCCAGTACTTC
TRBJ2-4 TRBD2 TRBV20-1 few CSAREGLAGTKNIQYF TGCAGTGCTAGGGAGGGGCTAGCGGGAACCAAAAACATTCAGTACTTC